One sample yielded the 26 T cell receptor beta chains listed below, sequenced in a study of OX40 agonist ivuxolimab in advanced cancers. Produced via immunoSEQ multiplex PCR; TCRdb's table is partial and in-frame only. The sample lists approximately 82,000 clones, approximately 82% occurring once. Sequencing was performed on CD4+ or CD8+ T cells sorted from blood, taken in a trial of the OX40 agonist ivuxolimab. These receptors were obtained from an adult with an advanced solid tumor such as melanoma, head and neck, liver or kidney cancer.

The J gene is TRBJ2-1, the V gene TRBV7-2, with D perhaps TRBD2 (7 bases). The CDR3 sequence is 14 residues long. Germline values: CDR1 SGHTA, CDR2 FQGNSA. The V end lost 4 bases, the J end lost 5 bases, and 12 bases lay between the germline ends. CDR3 residues: CASSWGGQNNEQFF. The CDR3 bases are TGTGCCAGCAGCTGGGGGGGACAAAACAATGAGCAGTTCTTC.

The chain is built from TRBV10-3 and TRBJ2-3; D is undetermined. Per the germline V gene, CDR1 is ENHRY and CDR2 is SYGVKD. The V and J ends lost 4 bases and 4 bases respectively, with 9 bases between them. The CDR3 runs 13 residues. For the CDR3, the DNA is TGTGCCATCAGTGGAAACAGCGCAGATACGCAGTATTTT. Protein sequence: CAISGNSADTQYF.

In DNA, the CDR3 is TGTGCCAGCTCCGCGGTTGGCCAGTCCTACGAGCAGTACTTC. Translated, it gives CASSAVGQSYEQYF. J is TRBJ2-7 and V is TRBV18; D gene ambiguous. CDR1 KGHSH and CDR2 LQKENI come from the germline V gene. The V and J ends lost 6 bases and 1 base respectively, with 13 bases between them. CDR3 length equals 14 residues.

The chain recombines TRBV15 with TRBJ1-1, with D perhaps TRBD1 (5 bases). This CDR3 contains 16 residues. V was clipped by 0 bases and J by 11 bases, with 22 bases between them. Per germline, CDR1 LNHNV and CDR2 YYDKDF (reference sequence). CDR3 sequence reads: CATSRDGEAGRPVAFF. The CDR3 nucleotides are TGTGCCACCAGCAGAGATGGGGAGGCAGGGCGCCCAGTGGCTTTCTTT.

The sample holds one count of this clone. The gene calls are TRBV6-6 and TRBJ1-2, with 7 bases that match TRBD1. CDR1 MNHNY and CDR2 SVGAGI come from the germline V gene (reference sequence). There are 13 residues in the CDR3. V was clipped by 6 bases and J by 4 bases; unmatched bases: 5. In DNA form, the CDR3 reads TGTGCCAGCAGAGGCGACAGGGCCTATGGCTACACCTTC. Amino acids: CASRGDRAYGYTF.

The rearrangement uses TRBV14 and TRBJ1-2; TRBD1 matches 7 bases. The CDR3 runs to 17 residues. Per germline, CDR1 SGHDN and CDR2 FVKESK. The ends lost 3 bases at V and 2 bases at J; junction bases unmatched: 12. The CDR3, as DNA: TGTGCCAGCAGCCAGGGAACCCTTAGCAGGGGGAACTATGGCTACACCTTC. This translates into CASSQGTLSRGNYGYTF.

The chain recombines TRBV5-4 with TRBJ2-7, with TRBD1 matching over 10 bases. Germline V CDR1 and CDR2: SGHNT, YYREEE (reference sequence). The CDR3 runs 15 residues. J was trimmed by 5 bases and V by 4 bases; bases with no gene match: 9. For the CDR3, the DNA is TGTGCCAGCAGCCGGGGGACAGGGGTGGGCAACGAGCAGTACTTC. It encodes CASSRGTGVGNEQYF.

The chain employs TRBV7-2 and TRBJ1-1; D gene uncertain. The CDR3 spans 12 residues. Germline CDR1 is SGHTA and CDR2 is FQGNSA. CDR3 nucleotides: TGTGTCTGTTCCTCCCCGGGATTGAGGGCTTTCTTT. This gives the protein CVCSSPGLRAFF.

The V and J genes are TRBV10-3 and TRBJ2-3; 9 nucleotides agree with TRBD1. Germline V gene lookup returns CDR1 ENHRY and CDR2 SYGVKD. This CDR3 has 13 residues. V was clipped by 8 bases and J by 7 bases; unmatched bases: 7. Here the CDR3 reads CAIQGQGSNTQYF. The DNA of the CDR3 is TGTGCCATCCAAGGACAGGGGTCCAATACGCAGTATTTT.

The DNA for the CDR3 is TGCAGCGTTGTACAGGGGGCCTACGAGCAGTACTTC. Its translation is CSVVQGAYEQYF. The rearrangement uses TRBV29-1 and TRBJ2-7, with 8 positions matching TRBD1. Germline V lookup: CDR1 SQVTM, CDR2 ANQGSEA. V shed 4 bases and J 2 bases; nucleotides not matched to a gene: 1. This CDR3 has 12 amino acids.

The chain is built from TRBV4-3 and TRBJ1-5; no definite D call. This CDR3 is 12 amino acids long. The V gene lost 3 bases and the J gene lost 1 base, with 1 base spanning the gap. Germline loops: CDR1 LGHNA, CDR2 YSLEER. CDR3 sequence (DNA): TGCGCCAGCAGCCACAGCAATCAGCCCCAGCATTTT. This gives the protein CASSHSNQPQHF.

V usage is TRBV18 and J usage is TRBJ2-2, with a weak D call TRBD1 (6 bases). Germline CDR1 and CDR2: KGHSH and LQKENI. V gave up 1 base and J gave up 7 bases, with 16 bases separating them. The CDR3 sequence is 16 residues long. CDR3 residues: CASSPLEQGQYGELFF. The CDR3 DNA sequence: TGTGCCAGCTCACCACTCGAGCAGGGACAATACGGGGAGCTGTTTTTT.

The CDR3 loop reads CASSRGELSSYEQYF. DNA for the CDR3: TGTGCCAGCAGCCGTGGGGAGCTCAGCTCCTACGAGCAGTACTTC. This chain links TRBV11-1 with TRBJ2-7; D perhaps matches TRBD2 (5 bases). Between the trimmed V and J ends, which lost 5 bases and 0 bases, there was a span of 14 bases. The CDR3 contains 15 residues. Germline V gene data show CDR1 as SGHAT and CDR2 as FQDESV (reference sequence).

The rearrangement links TRBV11-2 to TRBJ2-4, with D perhaps matching TRBD1 or TRBD2 (5 bases each). Between the trimmed V and J ends, which lost 3 bases and 0 bases, there was a span of 15 bases. The CDR3 totals 17 residues. Germline V gene sequence: CDR1 SGHAT, CDR2 FQNNGV. The CDR3 loop reads CASSLGMGTLAKNIQYF. DNA of the CDR3: TGTGCCAGCAGCTTGGGAATGGGGACCTTAGCCAAAAACATTCAGTACTTC.

This sequence joins TRBV9 and TRBJ2-5; D could derive from TRBD1 or TRBD2 (5 bases each). This CDR3 region has 14 residues. Per the germline V gene, CDR1 is SGDLS and CDR2 is YYNGEE. The V end lost 5 bases, the J end lost 2 bases, and 13 bases lay between the germline ends. The CDR3 nucleotides read TGTGCCAGCAGTGCCCCGTGGGGGCAAGAGACCCAGTACTTC. Protein sequence: CASSAPWGQETQYF.

The chain carries TRBV5-6 and TRBJ2-1, with 8 positions matching TRBD1. Germline trimming cut 5 bases from V and 2 bases from J; bases unmatched to any gene: 6. The CDR3 runs 15 residues. The germline V gene encodes CDR1 SGHDT and CDR2 YYEEEE. CDR3 DNA: TGTGCCAGCAGTCGCAGGGGGCTCACCTACAATGAGCAGTTCTTC. Translation gives CASSRRGLTYNEQFF.

The gene calls are TRBV5-1 and TRBJ1-1; D call uncertain. Germline V gives CDR1 SGHRS, CDR2 YFSETQ. V was shortened by 2 bases and J by 1 base, with 9 bases between the two germline ends. CDR3 length: 14 amino acids. CDR3 in amino acids: CASSFGPRNTEAFF. The CDR3 nucleotides are TGCGCCAGCAGCTTTGGACCGAGGAACACTGAAGCTTTCTTT.

Of note for this clone: A junction boundary mismatches the germline segment, possibly from a read error. V gene TRBV5-1 combines with J gene TRBJ2-2, with 11 bases aligning to TRBD2. The CDR3 length is 17 residues. CDR1 SGHRS and CDR2 YFSETQ come from the germline V gene. CDR3 nucleotides: TGTGCCAGCAGCTTTCTAGGGACTAGCGGAAGCACCGGGGAGCTGTTTTTT. Translating gives CASSFLGTSGSTGELFF.

The rearrangement links TRBV29-1 to TRBJ2-7, with TRBD2 as a possible D gene (5 bases). V was trimmed by 6 bases and J by 0 bases, leaving 15 bases between them. Germline values: CDR1 SQVTM, CDR2 ANQGSEA. The CDR3 runs to 14 residues. The CDR3 DNA reads TGCAGCGTCCAGACGGGAACTCTCTCCTACGAGCAGTACTTC. Protein product: CSVQTGTLSYEQYF.

The chain uses TRBV6-6 and TRBJ2-2; D gene unclear. The CDR3 is 13 residues long. With 6 bases removed from V and 4 bases from J, the gap between germline ends came to 9 bases. The germline gives CDR1 MNHNY, CDR2 SVGAGI (reference sequence). CDR3 in DNA: TGTGCCAGCAGGCCCCTCAGCACCGGGGAGCTGTTTTTT. Protein sequence: CASRPLSTGELFF.

The chain combines TRBV13 with TRBJ1-4; D possibly corresponds to TRBD1 (5 bases). The CDR3 runs to 16 residues. The germline CDR1 and CDR2 sequences are PRHDT and FYEKMQ (reference sequence). V lost 5 bases and J 1 base, leaving 14 bases between the germline ends. The CDR3 region is CASSVGRQLTNEKLFF. CDR3 in DNA: TGTGCCAGCAGCGTTGGGCGACAGCTAACTAATGAAAAACTGTTTTTT. Full variable domain (outside the CDR3, taken from reference TRBV13 and TRBJ1-4): AAGVIQSPRHLIKEKRETATLKCYPIPRHDTVYWYQQGPGQDPQFLISFYEKMQSDKGSIPDRFSAQQFSDYHSELNMSSLELGDSALYFCASSVGRQLTNEKLFFGSGTQLSVL.

The chain links TRBV7-8 to TRBJ2-7; 9 positions agree with TRBD2. CDR1 and CDR2 from the germline V gene are SGHVS and FQNEAQ. The CDR3 length is 16 residues. Unmatched junction bases numbered 7, after V lost 0 bases and J lost 4 bases. Here the CDR3 DNA reads TGTGCCAGCAGCTTAGCTGCAGCGGGGGGCCAGTACGAGCAGTACTTC. Encoded protein: CASSLAAAGGQYEQYF.

The chain couples TRBV19 to TRBJ1-2; 11 nucleotides match TRBD1. CDR1 LNHDA and CDR2 SQIVND come from the germline V gene (reference sequence). The CDR3 has 14 amino acids. The ends lost 3 bases at V and 7 bases at J; junction bases unmatched: 4. The CDR3 reads CASSIGQGAGGYTF. CDR3 bases: TGTGCCAGTAGTATTGGACAGGGGGCTGGTGGCTACACCTTC.

Here the CDR3 reads CASSQDETVPLGSPLHF. The DNA of the CDR3 is TGCGCCAGCAGCCAAGATGAGACGGTTCCTTTAGGGTCACCCCTCCACTTT. V is TRBV4-1 and J is TRBJ1-6; D is unclear. CDR3 length equals 17 residues. Trimming left V 0 bases short and J 10 bases short, with 19 bases between. Per germline, CDR1 MGHRA and CDR2 YSYEKL.

The V call is TRBV5-1, the J call TRBJ1-2, with D possibly being TRBD1 (5 bases). This CDR3 contains 14 residues. The ends were cut back, 6 bases at V and 3 bases at J, with 15 bases in the middle. CDR1 is SGHRS and CDR2 is YFSETQ in the germline V gene. The CDR3 region is CASTLTTGDYGYTF. The CDR3 nucleotides are TGCGCCAGCACCTTAACGACGGGGGACTATGGCTACACCTTC.

The chain couples TRBV19 to TRBJ2-3; D remains unclear. Trimming pared 3 bases from V and 6 bases from J, leaving 16 bases between. Germline V gene sequence: CDR1 LNHDA, CDR2 SQIVND (reference sequence). This CDR3 has 15 amino acids. CDR3 nucleotides: TGTGCCAGTAGTATGTCGGTTGGCGTCTGGGATACGCAGTATTTT. Translating gives CASSMSVGVWDTQYF.